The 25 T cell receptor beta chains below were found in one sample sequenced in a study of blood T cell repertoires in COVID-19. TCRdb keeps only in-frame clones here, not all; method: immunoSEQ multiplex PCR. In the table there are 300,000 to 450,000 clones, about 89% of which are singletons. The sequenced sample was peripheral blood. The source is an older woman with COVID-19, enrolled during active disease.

The CDR3 DNA sequence: TGTGCCAGCAGTCCAAGGACAGGGGGCGCGAGGTATGGCTACACCTTC. This translates into CASSPRTGGARYGYTF. This chain links TRBV6-6 with TRBJ1-2; the match to TRBD1 covers 11 bases. The CDR3 consists of 16 residues. Germline CDR1 is MNHNY and CDR2 is SVGAGI (reference sequence). J gave up 5 bases and V 5 bases, and 10 bases lay outside the gene matches.

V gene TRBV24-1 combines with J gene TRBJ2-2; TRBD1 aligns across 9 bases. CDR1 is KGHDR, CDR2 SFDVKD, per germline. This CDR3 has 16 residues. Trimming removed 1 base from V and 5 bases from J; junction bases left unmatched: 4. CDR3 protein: CATSDFRGQGTGELFF. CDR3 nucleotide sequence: TGTGCCACCAGTGATTTCAGGGGACAGGGAACCGGGGAGCTGTTTTTT.

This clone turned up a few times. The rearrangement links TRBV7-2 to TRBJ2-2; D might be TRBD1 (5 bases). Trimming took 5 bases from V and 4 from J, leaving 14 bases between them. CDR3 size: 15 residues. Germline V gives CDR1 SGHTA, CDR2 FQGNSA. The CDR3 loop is CASSLGQSGTGELFF. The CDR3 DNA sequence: TGTGCCAGCAGCCTCGGACAATCGGGCACCGGGGAGCTGTTTTTT.

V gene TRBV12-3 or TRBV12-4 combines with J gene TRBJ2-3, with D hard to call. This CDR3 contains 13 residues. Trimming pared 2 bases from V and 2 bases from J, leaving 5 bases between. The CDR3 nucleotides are TGTGCCAGCAGTTTACCTAACACAGATACGCAGTATTTT. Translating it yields CASSLPNTDTQYF.

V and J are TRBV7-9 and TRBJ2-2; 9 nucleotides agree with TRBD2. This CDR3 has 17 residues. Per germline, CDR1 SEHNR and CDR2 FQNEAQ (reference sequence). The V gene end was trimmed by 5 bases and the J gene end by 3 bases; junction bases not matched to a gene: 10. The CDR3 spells CASSLTSGRADTGELFF. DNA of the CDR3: TGTGCCAGCAGCCTGACTAGCGGAAGGGCTGACACCGGGGAGCTGTTTTTT.

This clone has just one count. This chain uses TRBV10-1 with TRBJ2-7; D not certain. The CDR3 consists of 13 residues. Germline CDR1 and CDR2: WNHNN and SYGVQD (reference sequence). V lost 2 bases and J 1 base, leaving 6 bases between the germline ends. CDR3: CASSERRSYEQYF. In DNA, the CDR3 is TGCGCCAGCAGTGAGAGGAGATCCTACGAGCAGTACTTC.

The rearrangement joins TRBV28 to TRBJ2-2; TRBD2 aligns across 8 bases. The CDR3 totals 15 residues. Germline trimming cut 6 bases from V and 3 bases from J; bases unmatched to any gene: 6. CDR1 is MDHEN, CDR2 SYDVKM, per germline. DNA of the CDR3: TGTGCCAGCAGGTCCGGGAGGGAATACACCGGGGAGCTGTTTTTT. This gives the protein CASRSGREYTGELFF.

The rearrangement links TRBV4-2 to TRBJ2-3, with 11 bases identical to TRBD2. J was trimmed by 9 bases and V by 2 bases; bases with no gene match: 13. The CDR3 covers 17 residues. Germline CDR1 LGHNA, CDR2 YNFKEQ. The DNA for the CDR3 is TGTGCCAGCAGCCAACTTCTAGCGGGGGGATCCGGAGGAACGCAGTATTTT. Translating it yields CASSQLLAGGSGGTQYF.

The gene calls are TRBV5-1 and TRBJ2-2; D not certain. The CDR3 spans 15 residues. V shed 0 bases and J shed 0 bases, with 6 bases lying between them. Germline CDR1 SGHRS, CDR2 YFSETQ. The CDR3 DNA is TGCGCCAGCAGCTTGGGAGCCACGAACACCGGGGAGCTGTTTTTT. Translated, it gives CASSLGATNTGELFF.

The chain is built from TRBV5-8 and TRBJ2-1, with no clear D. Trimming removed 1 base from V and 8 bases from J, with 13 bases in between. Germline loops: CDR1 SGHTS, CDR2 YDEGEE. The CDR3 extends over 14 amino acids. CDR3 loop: CASSLNWVGYEQFF. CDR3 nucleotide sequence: TGTGCCAGCAGCTTGAACTGGGTCGGGTATGAGCAGTTCTTC. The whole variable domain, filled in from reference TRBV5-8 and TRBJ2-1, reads EAGVTQSPTHLIKTRGQQATLRCSPISGHTSVYWYQQALGLGLQFLLWYDEGEERNRGNFPPRFSGRQFPNYSSELNVNALELEDSALYLCASSLNWVGYEQFFGPGTRLTVL.

CDR3: CASSMNRDRDTSEQFF. The DNA of the CDR3 is TGTGCCAGCAGTATGAACCGGGACAGGGATACGAGTGAGCAGTTCTTC. The rearrangement joins TRBV27 to TRBJ2-1; 9 nucleotides agree with TRBD1. The germline gives CDR1 MNHEY, CDR2 SMNVEV (reference sequence). V trimming: 5 bases; J trimming: 9 bases; junction bases outside the gene matches: 14. This CDR3 region has 16 residues.

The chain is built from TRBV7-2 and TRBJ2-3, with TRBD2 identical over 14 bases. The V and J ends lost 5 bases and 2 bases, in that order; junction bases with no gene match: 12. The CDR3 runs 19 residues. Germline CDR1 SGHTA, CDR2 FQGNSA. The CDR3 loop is CASSAPGTSGRRLTDTQYF. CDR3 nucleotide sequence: TGTGCCAGCAGCGCCCCCGGGACTAGCGGGAGAAGACTCACAGATACGCAGTATTTT.

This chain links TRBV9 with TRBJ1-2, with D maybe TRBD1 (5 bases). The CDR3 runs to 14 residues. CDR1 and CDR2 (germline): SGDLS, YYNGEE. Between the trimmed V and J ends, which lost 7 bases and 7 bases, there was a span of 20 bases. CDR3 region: CASRPPGGTFGYTF. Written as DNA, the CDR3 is TGTGCCAGCCGGCCCCCGGGGGGAACGTTTGGCTACACCTTC.

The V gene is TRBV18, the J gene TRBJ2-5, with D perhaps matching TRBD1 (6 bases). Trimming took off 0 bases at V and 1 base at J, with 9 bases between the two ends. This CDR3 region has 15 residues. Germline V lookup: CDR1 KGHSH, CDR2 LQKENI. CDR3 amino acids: CASSPPDSLQETQYF. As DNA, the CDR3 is TGTGCCAGCTCACCACCGGACAGTCTCCAAGAGACCCAGTACTTC. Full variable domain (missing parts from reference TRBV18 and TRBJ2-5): NAGVMQNPRHLVRRRGQEARLRCSPMKGHSHVYWYRQLPEEGLKFMVYLQKENIIDESGMPKERFSAEFPKEGPSILRIQQVVRGDSAAYFCASSPPDSLQETQYFGPGTRLLVL.

CDR3 sequence reads: CASSLTGSNEKLFF. The DNA of the CDR3 is TGTGCCAGCAGTTTGACAGGGAGTAATGAAAAACTGTTTTTT. The chain links TRBV25-1 to TRBJ1-4; 7 bases match TRBD1. This CDR3 is built from 14 residues. Germline assignment: CDR1 MGHDK and CDR2 SYGVNS. The V and J ends lost 5 bases and 4 bases, in that order; junction bases with no gene match: 4.

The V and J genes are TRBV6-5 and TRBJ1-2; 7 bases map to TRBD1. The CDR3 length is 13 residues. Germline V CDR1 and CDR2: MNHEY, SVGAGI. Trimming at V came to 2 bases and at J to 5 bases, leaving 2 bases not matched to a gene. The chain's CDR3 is CASSYTGEYGYTF. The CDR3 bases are TGTGCCAGCAGTTACACAGGGGAATATGGCTACACCTTC.

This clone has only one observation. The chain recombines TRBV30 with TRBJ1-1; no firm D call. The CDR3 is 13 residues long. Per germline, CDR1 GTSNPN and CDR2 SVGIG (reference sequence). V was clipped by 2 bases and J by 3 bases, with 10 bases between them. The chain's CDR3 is CAWSSGGYTEAFF. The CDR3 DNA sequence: TGTGCCTGGAGTAGTGGAGGATACACTGAAGCTTTCTTT.

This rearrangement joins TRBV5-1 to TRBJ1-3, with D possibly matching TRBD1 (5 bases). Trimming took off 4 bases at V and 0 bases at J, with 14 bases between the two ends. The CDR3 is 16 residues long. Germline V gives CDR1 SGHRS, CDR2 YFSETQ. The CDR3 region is CASSPWAGISGNTIYF. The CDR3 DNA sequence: TGCGCCAGCAGCCCCTGGGCAGGGATCTCTGGAAACACCATATATTTT.

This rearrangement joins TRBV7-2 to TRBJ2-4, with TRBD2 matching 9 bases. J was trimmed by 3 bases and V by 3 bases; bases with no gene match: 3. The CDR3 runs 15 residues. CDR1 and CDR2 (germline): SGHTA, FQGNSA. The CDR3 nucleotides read TGTGCCAGCAGCTTCTATAGCGGGGGCAAAAACATTCAGTACTTC. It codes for CASSFYSGGKNIQYF.

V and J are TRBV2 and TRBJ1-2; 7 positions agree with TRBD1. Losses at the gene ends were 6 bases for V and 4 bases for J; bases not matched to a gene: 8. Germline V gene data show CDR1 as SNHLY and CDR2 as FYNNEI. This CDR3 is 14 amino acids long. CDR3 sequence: CASRERTGAYGYTF. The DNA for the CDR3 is TGTGCCAGCAGAGAACGAACAGGGGCCTATGGCTACACCTTC. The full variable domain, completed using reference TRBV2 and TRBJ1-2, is EPEVTQTPSHQVTQMGQEVILRCVPISNHLYFYWYRQILGQKVEFLVSFYNNEISEKSEIFDDQFSVERPDGSNFTLKIRSTKLEDSAMYFCASRERTGAYGYTFGSGTRLTVV.

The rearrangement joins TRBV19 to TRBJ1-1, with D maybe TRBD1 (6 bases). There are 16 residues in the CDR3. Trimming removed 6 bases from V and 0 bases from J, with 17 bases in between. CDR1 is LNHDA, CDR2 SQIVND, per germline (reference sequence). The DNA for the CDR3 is TGTGCCAGTAGGGGCAGGGCGGACAGTGTGAACACTGAAGCTTTCTTT. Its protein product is CASRGRADSVNTEAFF.

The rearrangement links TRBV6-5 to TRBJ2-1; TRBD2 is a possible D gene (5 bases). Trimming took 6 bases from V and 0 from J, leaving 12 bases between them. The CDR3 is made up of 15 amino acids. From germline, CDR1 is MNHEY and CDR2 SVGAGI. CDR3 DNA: TGTGCCAGCAGCTTAGCGTTAAGCTCCTACAATGAGCAGTTCTTC. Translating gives CASSLALSSYNEQFF.

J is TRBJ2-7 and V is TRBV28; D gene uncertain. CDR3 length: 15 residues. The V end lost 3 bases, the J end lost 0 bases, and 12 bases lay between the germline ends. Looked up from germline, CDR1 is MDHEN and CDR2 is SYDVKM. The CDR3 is CASSFRLQSSYEQYF. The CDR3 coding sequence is TGTGCCAGCAGTTTTCGTCTCCAGTCCTCCTACGAGCAGTACTTC.

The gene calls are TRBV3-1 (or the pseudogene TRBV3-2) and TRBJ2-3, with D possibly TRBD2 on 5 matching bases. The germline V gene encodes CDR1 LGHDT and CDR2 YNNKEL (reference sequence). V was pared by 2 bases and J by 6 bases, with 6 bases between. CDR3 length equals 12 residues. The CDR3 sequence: CASSQRGDTQYF. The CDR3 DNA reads TGTGCCAGCAGCCAAAGAGGGGATACGCAGTATTTT.

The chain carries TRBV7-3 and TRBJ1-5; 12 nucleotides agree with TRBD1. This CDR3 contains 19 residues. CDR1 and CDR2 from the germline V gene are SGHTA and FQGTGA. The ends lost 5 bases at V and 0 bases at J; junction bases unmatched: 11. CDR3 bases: TGTGCCAGCAGCATACACCACCGGGACAGGGGGCTTAGCAATCAGCCCCAGCATTTT. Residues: CASSIHHRDRGLSNQPQHF.